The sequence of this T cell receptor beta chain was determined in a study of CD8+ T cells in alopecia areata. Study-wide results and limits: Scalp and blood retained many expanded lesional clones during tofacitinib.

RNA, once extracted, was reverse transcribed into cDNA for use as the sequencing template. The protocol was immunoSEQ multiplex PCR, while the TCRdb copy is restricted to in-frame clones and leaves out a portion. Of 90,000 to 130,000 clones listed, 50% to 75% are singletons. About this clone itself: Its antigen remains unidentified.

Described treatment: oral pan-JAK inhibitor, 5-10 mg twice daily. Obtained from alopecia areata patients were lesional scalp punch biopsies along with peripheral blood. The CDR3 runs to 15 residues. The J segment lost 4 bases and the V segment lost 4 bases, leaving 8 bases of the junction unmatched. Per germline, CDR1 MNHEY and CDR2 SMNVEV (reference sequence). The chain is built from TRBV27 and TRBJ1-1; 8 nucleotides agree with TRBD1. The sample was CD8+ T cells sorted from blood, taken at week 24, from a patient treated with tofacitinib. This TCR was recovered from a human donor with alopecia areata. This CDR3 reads CASSSTTGAGTEAFF. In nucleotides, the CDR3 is TGTGCCAGCAGTTCGACGACAGGGGCTGGCACTGAAGCTTTCTTT.